A selection of T cell receptor beta chains follows, all from one sample in a study of CD8+ T cells in alopecia areata. Profiling relied on immunoSEQ multiplex PCR, and the TCRdb table lists in-frame clones only, not all of them. The table has around 100,000 clones, 44% seen once. The sequencing here drew on CD8+ T cells sorted from blood, taken at week 24, from a patient treated with tofacitinib. These receptors all stem from a human donor with alopecia areata. The CDR3 runs from the conserved cysteine through the conserved F or W. Each record gives: CDR3 length, clone size, J gene, D gene, V gene, CDR3 protein, CDR3 DNA. The D gene is left open where the match is weak. Clone size is given for some rows only: seen once, a few or many times, or a class if the clone is expanded.

>12|.|TRBJ1-1|.|TRBV11-2
CAGSFLNTEAFF
TGTGCCGGCAGCTTTCTGAACACTGAAGCTTTCTTT
>15|.|TRBJ2-7|TRBD1|TRBV30
CAWSGAGQGFSEQYF
TGTGCCTGGAGTGGCGCGGGACAGGGGTTCTCCGAGCAGTACTTC
>15|.|TRBJ2-1|TRBD2|TRBV7-9
CASSSGLAEYNEQFF
TGTGCCAGCAGCTCCGGTCTAGCGGAGTACAATGAGCAGTTCTTC
>13|.|TRBJ2-7|.|TRBV2
CASGHPGGGEQYF
TGTGCCAGCGGACACCCGGGGGGCGGCGAGCAGTACTTC
>13|.|TRBJ2-1|.|TRBV7-2
CASSSTPYNEQFF
TGTGCCAGCAGCTCGACCCCATACAATGAGCAGTTCTTC
>17|.|TRBJ2-5|.|TRBV5-1
CASSLPVTQGIQETQYF
TGCGCCAGCAGCTTGCCCGTCACGCAGGGCATCCAAGAGACCCAGTACTTC
>15|.|TRBJ1-2|.|TRBV14
CASSQEPGANYGYTF
TGTGCCAGCAGCCAGGAACCGGGAGCCAACTATGGCTACACCTTC
>15|.|TRBJ1-1|TRBD1|TRBV27
CASSLSQGGSTEAFF
TGTGCCAGCAGTTTATCGCAGGGGGGCAGCACTGAAGCTTTCTTT
>13|.|TRBJ2-1|.|TRBV30
CASRLDAYNEQFF
TGTGCCTCCCGACTAGATGCCTACAATGAGCAGTTCTTC
>13|few|TRBJ2-4|.|TRBV11-2
CASSTRNGGTQYF
TGTGCCAGCAGCACCCGGAACGGGGGAACTCAGTACTTC
>19|few|TRBJ2-6|TRBD1|TRBV7-8
CASSINPDRGGSGANVLTF
TGTGCCAGCAGCATTAACCCGGACAGGGGGGGCTCTGGGGCCAACGTCCTGACTTTC
>11|.|TRBJ2-2|.|TRBV7-6
CASSDSWELFF
TGTGCCAGCAGCGATTCGTGGGAGCTGTTTTTT
>16|.|TRBJ1-2|.|TRBV25-1
CASSATRQAGDYGYTF
TGTGCCAGCAGTGCCACCCGACAGGCGGGGGACTATGGCTACACCTTC
>15|.|TRBJ2-4|TRBD2|TRBV4-3
CASSQGSGRGNIQYF
TGCGCCAGCAGCCAAGGAAGCGGGAGGGGAAACATTCAGTACTTC
>13|.|TRBJ2-5|.|TRBV9
CASSVDEGETQYF
TGTGCCAGCAGCGTAGACGAGGGAGAGACCCAGTACTTC
>14|.|TRBJ2-1|TRBD1|TRBV29-1
CSAGKGQGYNEQFF
TGCAGCGCTGGGAAGGGACAGGGTTATAATGAGCAGTTCTTC
>16|.|TRBJ2-2|TRBD2|TRBV14
CASRPFASGNTGELFF
TGTGCCAGCAGACCATTCGCTAGCGGGAACACCGGGGAGCTGTTTTTT
>12|.|TRBJ2-1|.|TRBV14
CASSETSNEQFF
TGTGCCAGCAGCGAGACTAGCAATGAGCAGTTCTTC
>13|.|TRBJ2-1|.|TRBV4-1
CASTRSLGDEQFF
TGCGCCAGCACACGGTCCCTCGGGGATGAGCAGTTCTTC
>11|few|TRBJ1-1|.|TRBV29-1
CSAGTNTEAFF
TGCAGCGCGGGCACGAACACTGAAGCTTTCTTT
>13|.|TRBJ2-7|TRBD1|TRBV19
CASTSPGGYEQYF
TGTGCCAGTACTAGTCCAGGGGGATACGAGCAGTACTTC
>13|.|TRBJ2-2|.|TRBV29-1
CSVEAPPVGELFF
TGCAGCGTTGAAGCCCCGCCCGTCGGGGAGCTGTTTTTT
>12|.|TRBJ2-5|.|TRBV6-1
CASSVTTRAQYF
TGTGCCAGCAGTGTAACAACTAGAGCCCAGTACTTC
>15|few|TRBJ1-2|TRBD1|TRBV7-2
CASSLGSTGHYGYTF
TGTGCCAGCAGCTTAGGATCGACAGGGCACTATGGCTACACCTTC
>15|.|TRBJ2-7|.|TRBV11-2
CASSLGGSLGYEQYF
TGTGCCAGCAGCTTAGGAGGATCTCTTGGGTACGAGCAGTACTTC
>14|.|TRBJ1-2|.|TRBV9
CASSGAGANYGYTF
TGTGCCAGCAGCGGTGCAGGAGCTAACTATGGCTACACCTTC
>13|.|TRBJ1-1|.|TRBV7-9
CASRGNLNTEAFF
TGTGCCAGCAGAGGTAACCTGAACACTGAAGCTTTCTTT
>15|.|TRBJ2-3|.|TRBV25-1
CASSEWTDSTDTQYF
TGTGCCAGCAGTGAGTGGACAGATTCCACAGATACGCAGTATTTT
>16|.|TRBJ2-6|.|TRBV2
CASRGDANSGANVLTF
TGTGCCAGCAGGGGGGACGCGAACTCTGGGGCCAACGTCCTGACTTTC
>13|few|TRBJ2-3|.|TRBV5-1
CASSPLGGDTQYF
TGCGCCAGCAGCCCTCTAGGGGGTGATACGCAGTATTTT
>13|.|TRBJ1-2|.|TRBV7-9
CASSLAANYGYTF
TGTGCCAGCAGCTTAGCAGCTAACTATGGCTACACCTTC
>13|.|TRBJ2-7|TRBD1|TRBV30
CAWRTGSSGEQYF
TGTGCCTGGAGGACAGGGTCCTCAGGCGAGCAGTACTTC
>13|.|TRBJ2-7|TRBD1|TRBV7-2
CASSLQGAYEQYF
TGTGCCAGCAGCTTACAGGGGGCCTACGAGCAGTACTTC
>15|.|TRBJ2-5|.|TRBV27
CASSLGATPQETQYF
TGTGCCAGCAGTTTAGGGGCGACACCACAAGAGACCCAGTACTTC
>12|.|TRBJ2-7|.|TRBV30
CAWRGPSYEQYF
TGTGCCTGGAGGGGACCCTCCTACGAGCAGTACTTC
>17|few|TRBJ2-2|TRBD2|TRBV9
CASSGPISGGNTGELFF
TGTGCCAGCAGCGGCCCTATTAGCGGGGGTAACACCGGGGAGCTGTTTTTT
>17|once|TRBJ2-7|TRBD2|TRBV18
CASSPGLAGVESYEQYF
TGTGCCAGCTCGCCGGGACTAGCGGGAGTAGAGTCCTACGAGCAGTACTTC
>14|.|TRBJ1-1|.|TRBV4-3
CASSQERSNPEAFF
TGCGCCAGCAGCCAAGAGAGGAGTAATCCTGAAGCTTTCTTT
>13|.|TRBJ1-1|.|TRBV4-2
CASSQGVGTEAFF
TGTGCCAGCAGCCAAGGGGTAGGGACTGAAGCTTTCTTT
>14|.|TRBJ2-7|.|TRBV4-1
CASSQVPSVYEQYF
TGCGCCAGCAGCCAAGTCCCTAGCGTGTACGAGCAGTACTTC
>17|.|TRBJ2-1|TRBD2|TRBV7-2
CASSLVASGSSYNEQFF
TGTGCCAGCAGCTTAGTGGCTAGCGGGAGCTCCTACAATGAGCAGTTCTTC
>15|.|TRBJ1-1|.|TRBV6-5
CASSYMTGMNTEAFF
TGTGCCAGCAGTTACATGACAGGAATGAACACTGAAGCTTTCTTT
>13|few|TRBJ2-7|.|TRBV5-6
CASSLSSGGEQYF
TGTGCCAGCAGCTTGTCCTCGGGTGGGGAGCAGTACTTC
>15|few|TRBJ2-7|.|TRBV9
CASSVFTGHNYEQYF
TGTGCCAGCAGCGTATTTACGGGACACAACTACGAGCAGTACTTC
>15|.|TRBJ2-7|.|TRBV19
CASSIALGGPYEQYF
TGTGCCAGTAGTATAGCTCTTGGGGGGCCCTACGAGCAGTACTTC
>12|.|TRBJ2-7|.|TRBV9
CASSGDGYEQYF
TGTGCCAGCAGCGGAGATGGGTACGAGCAGTACTTC
>14|.|TRBJ1-1|.|TRBV15
CATSRDRGGTEAFF
TGTGCCACCAGCAGAGATCGGGGGGGCACTGAAGCTTTCTTT
>15|.|TRBJ2-7|.|TRBV7-2
CASSFLSGVSYEQYF
TGTGCCAGCAGCTTTCTTAGCGGAGTCTCCTACGAGCAGTACTTC
>15|.|TRBJ1-2|.|TRBV7-9
CASSVGEGFDYGYTF
TGTGCCAGCAGCGTCGGGGAGGGTTTTGACTATGGCTACACCTTC